These 5 T cell receptor beta chains share one sample of origin, sequenced in a study of vaccination effects on CD4 cells after COVID-19. Viral peptide pool expansion of antigen-specific CD4+ T cells preceded sequencing in the ViraFEST assay. Upon completion of more than 9 days in culture, CD4+ T cells were isolated. The infection with SARS-CoV-2 (confirmed by PCR) occurred in this person between March and December 2020. Repertoires were generated with immunoSEQ multiplex PCR, while TCRdb's copy carries only in-frame clones and drops some. The data show more than 20,000 clones, more than 70% seen once. These receptors are not linked to any known antigen. This specimen consisted of CD4+ T cells from PBMCs cultured with a peptide pool, obtained before COVID-19 vaccination. The receptors were sampled from a human donor who had a prior SARS-CoV-2 infection.

This chain joins TRBV5-1 and TRBJ1-2; 9 nucleotides line up with TRBD1. The V and J ends lost 0 bases and 3 bases, in that order; junction bases with no gene match: 0. CDR3 length: 14 residues. The V gene's germline CDR1 is SGHRS and CDR2 YFSETQ. The CDR3 spells CASSLGTGDYGYTF. DNA for the CDR3: TGCGCCAGCAGCTTGGGGACAGGGGACTATGGCTACACCTTC.

The chain recombines TRBV12-3 or TRBV12-4 with TRBJ1-1; D uncertain. Trimming stripped 5 bases from V and 5 bases from J, with 9 bases between. CDR3 size: 12 residues. CDR3 nucleotides: TGTGCCAGCAGTGGGATCGGGACTGAAGCTTTCTTT. It encodes CASSGIGTEAFF.

This chain links TRBV25-1 with TRBJ2-1; 7 bases align to TRBD2. CDR1 and CDR2 (germline): MGHDK, SYGVNS. J gave up 7 bases and V 1 base, and 10 bases lay outside the gene matches. There are 16 residues in the CDR3. The CDR3 bases are TGTGCCAGCAGTGAATCTGGCGGGAGACCAGGTAATGAGCAGTTCTTC. This translates into CASSESGGRPGNEQFF. Combining the CDR3 with reference TRBV25-1 and TRBJ2-1 gives the whole variable domain EADIYQTPRYLVIGTGKKITLECSQTMGHDKMYWYQQDPGMELHLIHYSYGVNSTEKGDLSSESTVSRIRTEHFPLTLESARPSHTSQYLCASSESGGRPGNEQFFGPGTRLTVL.

The V and J genes are TRBV9 and TRBJ1-2; D gene unclear. The CDR3 length is 17 residues. The germline V gene has CDR1 SGDLS and CDR2 YYNGEE. With 4 bases removed from V and 8 bases from J, the gap between germline ends came to 27 bases. CDR3 in amino acids: CASSRTMTGFGVGGYTF. Here the CDR3 DNA reads TGTGCCAGCAGCCGAACGATGACGGGCTTCGGGGTGGGGGGCTACACCTTC. The complete variable domain, with remaining parts taken from reference TRBV9 and TRBJ1-2, reads DSGVTQTPKHLITATGQRVTLRCSPRSGDLSVYWYQQSLDQGLQFLIQYYNGEERAKGNILERFSAQQFPDLHSELNLSSLELGDSALYFCASSRTMTGFGVGGYTFGSGTRLTVV.

This clone has only one observation. In DNA, the CDR3 is TGTGCCAGCAGAGACAACAGGGGCAAAGGAGACACCATATATTTT. This gives the protein CASRDNRGKGDTIYF. The rearrangement links TRBV6-6 to TRBJ1-3; TRBD1 matches 7 bases. The CDR3 is made up of 15 amino acids. The germline CDR1 and CDR2 sequences are MNHNY and SVGAGI (reference sequence). V trimming: 6 bases; J trimming: 8 bases; junction bases outside the gene matches: 13.